This TCR beta chain derives from a study of cytomegalovirus exposure and HLA in healthy donors (dated by TCRdb to between 2016 and 2019). At the level of the whole study: In an earlier analysis of some 550 of the donors, 276 Gb of sequence data and 90 million to 120 million unique TCR beta sequences from 150 million to 200 million T cells were reported. Every discovery cohort repertoire had been produced on one sequencing platform. Along with the approximately 650-subject first cohort, a separate validation cohort of over a hundred different subjects was used. Both class I and class II loci were covered by HLA typing, at four-digit resolution. In a later genetic analysis, genome-wide SNP genotypes for about three fifths of the roughly 670 donors were used, and that subset was treated as a discovery cohort. An early release that covered about 600 HLA-typed donors contained about 300 gigabases of sequencing data and 80 million or so unique TCR sequences. A later analysis re-examined previously published TCR beta repertoires from more than 650 donors and added high-resolution HLA genotyping to investigate patterns of TCR occurrence. Among 398 genotyped donors of the cohort, an average of around 240,000 unique TCR beta nucleotide sequences were sequenced per donor, around 20% of them non-productive. The later analysis used no new phenotypic data to find candidate immune exposures, relying instead on TCR beta sequences and their occurrence across donors. Because of strong linkage in the cohort, roughly five DR-DQ haplotypes were treated as single units for association and clustering. The study aimed to test whether cataloging public T cell receptors could reveal signatures of past pathogen exposure. The study used immunosequencing to profile the T cell repertoires of approximately 640 subjects and linked those repertoires to cytomegalovirus serostatus. The number of donors typed differed by locus, with about 629-630 for A, B, C, DRB1 and DQB1, more than 500 for DQA1, over 600 for DPA1, and 472 for DPB1. The genetic ancestry cluster associated with self-reported Caucasian donors included about four fifths of the roughly 410 genotyped donors. To predict cytomegalovirus infection status, the study brought together high-throughput TCR immunosequencing, statistical association of individual TCRs with disease status, and machine learning. Donor age, sex, ethnicity and CMV serostatus were compiled together with the repertoire data. To decide whether each TCR beta V gene segment behaved as functional or pseudogenic, an earlier analysis of some 570 of the donors relied on high-throughput TCR beta sequencing. What the study reported, not specific to this receptor: Because HLA typing was missing for some donors at each locus, association tests included only the typed subset. Some IMGT-functional V segments, including TRBV6-2 and TRBV6-3, could not be told apart with the 87-base-pair reads, so those segments were excluded. In a later analysis, HLA-associated TCR beta chains were found to be more clonally expanded and to have lower generation probabilities than equally common non-associated chains. CMV serostatus was the only immune exposure information available for the cohort. In the study, 164 TCR beta chains were listed as associated with cytomegalovirus. An association between a missense DCLRE1C variant and V-gene and J-gene trimming of TCR beta chains was found in a later genetic analysis and replicated in an independent cohort. According to a later genetic analysis, donors in an Asian-associated ancestry cluster had fewer N-insertions in productive TCRs than the roughly 700-donor mean. Most TCR sequences were observed very rarely across donors, whereas some public TCRs were present in many individuals. According to a later analysis, most CMV-associated TCR beta chains appeared to be HLA-restricted, and the HLA associations seemed to be driven largely by CMV exposure. A group of highly shared sequence variants was considered likely to be a technical artifact of the sequencing pipeline. Broadly in line with IMGT annotations, most TCR beta V segments showed up in productive rearrangements about 87% or about 30% of the time in an earlier analysis of under 700 of the donors. Correlated functional status among segregating V segments might reflect linkage disequilibrium, but an unknown experimental factor could not be ruled out. Several of the top co-occurrence clusters appeared to be linked to parvovirus B19, influenza, CMV and Epstein-Barr virus, according to a later analysis. Because counts were too low, more than 15 rarely observed V segments, including chromosome 9 orphons, were excluded from the earlier analysis of a few hundred of the donors. Sequencing depth was assumed to be roughly uniform across donors in the presence/absence analyses, though that assumption may not hold. It was suggested by the authors that the approach could potentially be generalized to other disease states and immunological phenotypes. When HLA alleles, especially DR and DQ, strongly co-occurred, attributing TCR associations to individual alleles was difficult. This cohort had only TCR beta chains sequenced, and the lack of alpha or paired-chain data limited which features could be detected. A later analysis associated about 17,000 TCR beta sequences with specific HLA alleles at a false discovery rate of 0.05. A later analysis found that TCR association rates varied across HLA loci, with DRB1 alleles showing the most associated TCRs and HLA-C alleles the fewest. A further reported finding was that TCR beta sequences accurately predicted the HLA-A and HLA-B alleles for most subjects in the first cohort. In vitro tests confirmed that a few of the cytomegalovirus-associated TCR beta chains recognize cytomegalovirus antigens. In both the original and validation cohorts, the classifier was reported to diagnose cytomegalovirus status with high specificity and sensitivity.

Library construction relied on the immunoSEQ multiplex PCR assay. A mixture of 60 forward primers for TCR Vbeta segments and 13 reverse primers for TCR Jbeta segments was used in the multiplex PCR. The CDR3 region of rearranged TCR beta genes was amplified from genomic DNA with a multiplex PCR assay. The Illumina HiSeq System was used to sequence the amplified TCR beta libraries as 87-base-pair reads. The source study handled its data this way. In a later analysis, tens of millions of unique TCR beta chains were counted across the approximately 670 repertoires, and around 10 million of these chains were shared by at least two donors. Raw reads were error-corrected and collapsed into unique sequences with a nearest-neighbor algorithm that merged closely related sequences to remove PCR and sequencing errors. To assign V, D and J gene segments, CDR3 sequences were aligned to IMGT reference sequences. For a sequence to be retained, a match of at least six nucleotides was required to both a V gene segment and a J gene segment. A rearrangement was called productive if the CDR3 had no stop codons and remained in frame with V and J, and every other rearrangement was called non-productive. Following IMGT convention, CDR3 was defined as the stretch from the second conserved V-encoded cysteine up to the conserved J-encoded phenylalanine. In an earlier analysis of around 600 of the donors, sequences lacking an unambiguous match to a single V gene segment were excluded. An earlier analysis of fewer than 750 of the donors called V segments functional above 56.7% productive rearrangements and segregating when the between-donor standard deviation exceeded 5%. A statistical classification framework was built for diagnosing cytomegalovirus status from the catalog of TCR beta chain sequences. V and J gene assignment, in a later analysis, came from comparing TCR nucleotide sequences with IMGT/GENE-DB human TR gene sequences. In a later analysis, CDR3 sequences and most-parsimonious VDJ recombination scenarios were assigned using the TCRdist pipeline. In a later analysis, each TCR beta chain was defined by its CDR3 amino acid sequence together with its V-gene family, and reads without a unique V-gene family were excluded. In a later analysis, fewer than 600 highly shared, low-generation-probability nucleotide sequences were removed to address suspected cross-contamination and a sequencing artifact. For each public chain, a later analysis derived a clonal expansion index from normalized ranks of inferred template counts within each repertoire. A later analysis computed generation probabilities with a VDJ recombination model fitted to out-of-frame rearrangements, and checked the results against IGoR. Hypergeometric tests were used in a later analysis to score TCR-TCR, TCR-HLA and TCR-CMV co-occurrence, with a repertoire-size bias correction applied to the TCR pairs. False discovery rates were estimated in a later analysis by permuting HLA or CMV assignments 20 times. In a later analysis, co-occurring TCRs were grouped using DBSCAN, with TCRdist sequence similarity added in when clustering inside HLA-allele-positive subsets. Co-occurrence clustering excluded repertoires with fewer than 30,000 or more than 120,000 public chains, plus five with anomalous nucleotide sharing. As stored in TCRdb, this immuneACCESS dataset retains in-frame rearrangements with V and J assigned. A fraction of the clones does not appear; measured against another copy, unresolved V genes explain less than half of the discrepancy, and the remainder lacks a known reason. From that table come the V and J calls and clone size; the DNA was used to work out D and trimming. This sample lists over 85,000 clones; 60% to 80% were detected once. The ten largest clones represent about 3.5% of the sample.

The germline V gene (reference sequence) sets CDR1 to LNHDA and CDR2 to SQIVND. The junction carries 13 bases between V and J, which are trimmed by 4 bases and 6 bases respectively. The CDR3 starts with the cysteine, ends with the phenylalanine, and has 13 residues. The read is trimmed to its CDR3 DNA, 39 bases read in frame from base 1. A word on this clone: Its specific antigen is unknown. Nothing much larger sits one base from this clone, and base qualities are not available.

The cohort comprised around 700 healthy bone marrow donors. All cohort members were sampled while nominally healthy, although unrecorded immune exposures were likely present. The donor tested CMV seronegative, placing the donor among the 350 to 400 seronegative members of the cohort. Every donor gave a peripheral blood sample, and the peripheral blood mononuclear cells from that sample were used for TCR beta sequencing. The Qiagen DNeasy Blood Extraction Kit was used to extract genomic DNA from the blood cell samples. The receptor's source is a man between 40 and 49 years old in good health and CMV-seronegative. The specimen sequenced was PBMCs. The chain is assembled from TRBV19 and TRBJ2-7; the D gene remains uncertain. The nucleotide sequence is given as TGTGCCAGTAGTACCGCGCCGGGTGTCGAGCAGTACTTC. The translation is CASSTAPGVEQYF.